This TCR beta chain was sequenced during a study of OX40 agonist ivuxolimab in advanced cancers. Across the study: Participants averaged 60 years of age (range roughly 20 to 90) and were 82.7% male.

Trimming left V 2 bases short and J 5 bases short, with 4 bases between. CDR3 size: 11 residues. The V gene's germline CDR1 is SEHNR and CDR2 FQNEAQ (reference sequence). Repertoires were generated with immunoSEQ multiplex PCR, while TCRdb's copy carries only in-frame clones and drops some. Among tens of thousands of clones listed, about 90% were seen once. The sampling schedule covered blood at baseline, cycle 4 day 1, and cycle 7 day 1. The chain employs TRBV7-9 and TRBJ2-7; D is undetermined. The sequence was collected from an adult with an advanced solid tumor such as melanoma, head and neck, liver or kidney cancer. Sequencing used CD4+ or CD8+ T cells sorted from blood, obtained in a trial of the OX40 agonist ivuxolimab. The DNA of the CDR3 is TGTGCCAGCAGCTTAATGGACGAGCAGTACTTC. It codes for CASSLMDEQYF.